The sequence of this TCR beta chain was determined in a study of T cell responses to AZD1222 COVID-19 vaccine. The V and J ends lost 2 bases and 8 bases respectively, with 9 bases between them. Germline V gives CDR1 GTSNPN, CDR2 SVGIG (reference sequence). There are 11 residues in the CDR3. Regarding the study as a whole: Epitopes outside B.1.351 and B.1.1.7 mutated regions reportedly drew nearly half of spike TCRs. White British donors predominated, females outnumbered males, and clonal diversity was possibly underestimated. Among AZD1222 vaccinees, only six or seven were seropositive at baseline.

The table lists this clone with a count of one. Its antigen is unknown. The repertoire was sequenced with immunoSEQ multiplex PCR; TCRdb's copy has only in-frame clones and lacks some. The sample lists 140,000 to 150,000 clones, roughly 84% occurring once. The input for sequencing was peripheral blood, taken 28 days after the second AZD1222 dose. The V call is TRBV30, the J call TRBJ1-2, with D unresolved. This sequence was found in an adult who received the AZD1222 COVID-19 vaccine. CDR3 coding DNA: TGTGCCTGGAGTCCTCAATACGGCTACACCTTC. Amino acids: CAWSPQYGYTF.